This record concerns one T cell receptor (beta chain) sequence. Its antigen is unknown. The germline CDR1 and CDR2 sequences are SGHTA and FQGNSA. Trimming took off 5 bases at V and 2 bases at J, with 13 bases between the two ends. CDR3 size: 16 residues. These data belong to a study of T cell responses to AZD1222 COVID-19 vaccine. Study-level background: Researchers grouped second doses given at about 4 or about 12 weeks into one pool. General study points: Close to half of spike-specific TCRs reportedly recognize unmutated variant regions. Baseline seropositives among AZD1222 recipients totaled only five or six. Most donors were white British, females outnumbered males, and clonal diversity was possibly underestimated.

Some clones are missing from TCRdb's copy, which holds only in-frame ones; the method was immunoSEQ multiplex PCR. The sample lists 95,000 to 150,000 clones, 80% to 90% occurring once. This receptor was identified in an adult in good health. The source was peripheral blood, collected on day 0 of AZD1222 vaccination. The chain carries TRBV7-2 and TRBJ2-6; no firm D call. The CDR3 region has the DNA TGTGCCAGCAGCAGATCCGTTAGGGCTGGGGCCAACGTCCTGACTTTC. Translation: CASSRSVRAGANVLTF.